This TCR beta chain appears in the sequencing data of a study of CD8+CD57+ T cells in acquired aplastic anemia. There are a few counts of this clonotype. Patients who underwent sequencing had shown CD8+CD57+ cell expansion by flow cytometry. The CDR3 sequence is 17 residues long. V lost 0 bases and J lost 3, with 17 bases in between. Germline CDR1 SGHNT, CDR2 YYREEE (reference sequence). TCR beta VDJ and CDR3 were profiled, and genomic DNA was the template. TCRdb re-analysed the reads in MiXCR, keeping a single row per CDR3 protein. Of 180,000 or so distinct CDR3 sequences in the sample, around 48% were seen once.

The receptor was derived from a human donor with aplastic anemia. The chain combines TRBV5-4 with TRBJ2-3, with TRBD2 as a possible D gene (6 bases). Sequences were obtained from sorted CD4+, CD8+, or CD8+CD57+ T cells (not recorded which) from PBMCs. CDR3 DNA: TGTGCCAGCAGCTTGGCCAGTACGGGGGTGAGGACAGATACGCAGTATTTT. This gives the protein CASSLASTGVRTDTQYF.